The 32 T cell receptor beta chains reported below all come from one sample, sequenced in a study of spatial heterogeneity in lung cancer. Overall study findings and caveats: Tumor mutation counts were tracked by expanded intratumoral alpha and beta TCR counts.

TCRdb processed the 5' RACE reads anew with MiXCR; each CDR3 protein has one entry. The repertoire holds about 13,000 distinct CDR3 sequences, about 5.4% seen once, with roughly 10% in the top ten. Time point reported: sample taken at primary tumor resection. These TCRs' antigens remain unknown. Material: lung tumor tissue, obtained at surgery. These receptors originate from a female donor with early-stage non-small cell lung cancer.

This clonotype was counted many times. The chain recombines TRBV12-3 or TRBV12-4 with TRBJ2-2, with D tentatively TRBD2 (5 bases). Trimming took off 9 bases at V and 1 base at J, with 9 bases between the two ends. CDR3 length equals 13 residues. CDR3 residues: CARRDLNTGELFF. Here the CDR3 DNA reads TGTGCCAGACGGGATCTGAACACCGGGGAGCTGTTTTTT.

In this sample, this clonotype is medium-sized (0.01 to 0.1%). The chain employs TRBV7-2 and TRBJ2-7, with 10 bases matching TRBD2. CDR1 SGHTA and CDR2 FQGNSA come from the germline V gene. The CDR3 covers 15 residues. J lost 3 bases, V lost 1 base, and 3 bases had no gene match. The CDR3 DNA reads TGTGCCAGCAGCTTAGGTACTAGCGGGATCTACGAGCAGTACTTC. Translating it yields CASSLGTSGIYEQYF.

This clonotype was picked up many times. J is TRBJ2-5 and V is TRBV7-9, with 9 bases matching TRBD2. This CDR3 spans 15 amino acids. The junction had 4 bases not matched to a gene; V was cut back by 1 base and J by 4 bases. CDR1 is SEHNR, CDR2 FQNEAQ, per germline (reference sequence). The CDR3 region has the DNA TGTGCCAGCAGCTTAGGCGGGGGGGGCCCAGAGACCCAGTACTTC. Its protein product is CASSLGGGGPETQYF.

The chain joins TRBV19 to TRBJ1-6; D not resolved. The CDR3 length is 13 residues. The V and J ends lost 7 bases and 7 bases respectively, with 11 bases between them. Germline V gene lookup returns CDR1 LNHDA and CDR2 SQIVND (reference sequence). CDR3 in DNA: TGTGCCAGTAAAGGGTTCCAAAATTCACCCCTCCACTTT. Encoded protein: CASKGFQNSPLHF.

Many counts were recorded for this clonotype. This chain links TRBV27 with TRBJ1-2, with 8 bases that match TRBD1. This CDR3 is built from 15 residues. Trimming took 4 bases from V and 4 from J; bases not matched to a gene: 8. CDR1 and CDR2 (germline): MNHEY, SMNVEV (reference sequence). This CDR3 reads CASSSTGGWIYGYTF. The CDR3 DNA reads TGTGCCAGCAGTTCCACAGGGGGTTGGATCTATGGCTACACCTTC.

This clonotype is medium-sized (0.01 to 0.1%) in the sample. The CDR3 DNA follows: TGTGCCAGCAGCGGAGGGAGATCACCCCTCCACTTT. This encodes CASSGGRSPLHF. V is TRBV12-3 or TRBV12-4 and J is TRBJ1-6; no clear D gene. V lost 6 bases, J lost 10 bases, and 10 bases lay in between. This CDR3 has 12 amino acids.

This clonotype was seen repeatedly, ten times or more. V and J are TRBV11-2 and TRBJ2-3; perhaps TRBD1 as D (6 bases). CDR1 and CDR2 from the germline V gene are SGHAT and FQNNGV. Trimming shortened V by 2 bases and J by 1 base, and 13 bases separated the two germline ends. This CDR3 has 16 amino acids. The CDR3 DNA is TGTGCCAGCAGCTTACGCGCAGGGGAACGCACAGATACGCAGTATTTT. Amino acids: CASSLRAGERTDTQYF. The full variable domain, rest sourced from reference TRBV11-2 and TRBJ2-3, is EAGVAQSPRYKIIEKRQSVAFWCNPISGHATLYWYQQILGQGPKLLIQFQNNGVVDDSQLPKDRFSAERLKGVDSTLKIQPAKLEDSAVYLCASSLRAGERTDTQYFGPGTRLTVL.

This clonotype was observed at least ten times. This chain connects TRBV7-9 to TRBJ2-4; D call uncertain. V was shortened by 6 bases and J by 4 bases, with 10 bases between the two germline ends. CDR3 length: 13 residues. Germline V CDR1 and CDR2: SEHNR, FQNEAQ (reference sequence). CDR3 DNA: TGTGCCAGCAGTCCCGAGGTAAAAAACATTCAGTACTTC. Its protein is CASSPEVKNIQYF.

This clonotype is medium-sized (0.01 to 0.1%) in the sample. The rearrangement uses TRBV5-1 and TRBJ2-4; the D gene is possibly TRBD2 (5 bases). With 2 bases removed from V and 9 bases from J, the gap between germline ends came to 12 bases. CDR3 length equals 13 residues. The germline V gene has CDR1 SGHRS and CDR2 YFSETQ. The CDR3 coding sequence is TGCGCCAGCAGCTTTGAGGGAAGAGGCATTCAGTACTTC. The encoded protein is CASSFEGRGIQYF.

The V and J genes are TRBV13 and TRBJ1-1; D not resolved. This CDR3 spans 15 amino acids. From germline, CDR1 is PRHDT and CDR2 FYEKMQ (reference sequence). Trimming pared 3 bases from V and 4 bases from J, leaving 15 bases between. The CDR3 loop reads CASSFVGRYFTEAFF. CDR3 nucleotides: TGTGCCAGCAGCTTTGTAGGGAGGTATTTCACTGAAGCTTTCTTT.

This clonotype showed up many times. The V call is TRBV7-2, the J call TRBJ2-3, with D unclear. The CDR3 extends over 14 amino acids. The germline V and J ends were trimmed by 4 bases and 0 bases, with 8 bases remaining between them. Germline values: CDR1 SGHTA, CDR2 FQGNSA. The CDR3 reads CASSSRRSTDTQYF. The CDR3 region has the DNA TGTGCCAGCAGCTCCAGACGGAGCACAGATACGCAGTATTTT.

This clonotype appeared many times. This chain uses TRBV2 with TRBJ2-3, with 9 bases identical to TRBD2. Germline loops: CDR1 SNHLY, CDR2 FYNNEI. The CDR3 has 17 residues. Trimming cost V 7 bases and J 2 bases; bases outside gene matches: 13. The CDR3 region has the DNA TGTGCCAGCACCCCTGCCGTAGCGGGGGCTTACACAGATACGCAGTATTTT. This codes for CASTPAVAGAYTDTQYF.

This clonotype came up many times. DNA of the CDR3: TGTGCCTGGAGCCGAGCCGGACTCGGAGGGACCCAGTACTTC. Encoded protein: CAWSRAGLGGTQYF. This sequence joins TRBV30 and TRBJ2-5, with a weak D call TRBD2 (5 bases). V gave up 3 bases and J gave up 7 bases, with 18 bases separating them. Germline assignment: CDR1 GTSNPN and CDR2 SVGIG (reference sequence). This CDR3 comprises 14 residues.

This clonotype was counted many times. The chain has TRBV11-2 and TRBJ1-2; 7 nucleotides agree with TRBD1. Trimming cost V 5 bases and J 0 bases; bases outside gene matches: 6. Germline lookup yields CDR1 SGHAT and CDR2 FQNNGV. The CDR3 has 15 residues. CDR3 coding DNA: TGTGCCAGCAGCAAAACAGGGGAAGCTAACTATGGCTACACCTTC. As protein: CASSKTGEANYGYTF.

This clonotype is labeled medium-sized. The chain combines TRBV7-2 with TRBJ2-3, with a possible D match to TRBD2 (5 bases). In germline, CDR1 is SGHTA, CDR2 FQGNSA. CDR3 length equals 16 residues. Trimming pared 2 bases from V and 4 bases from J, leaving 16 bases between. This CDR3 reads CASSLKGSNVPDTQYF. CDR3 DNA: TGTGCCAGCAGCTTAAAAGGGAGTAACGTCCCAGATACGCAGTATTTT.

In its sample, this clonotype ranks as medium-sized (0.01 to 0.1%). The genes are TRBV29-1 and TRBJ2-4; unclear D gene. V was shortened by 4 bases and J by 1 base, with 11 bases between the two germline ends. The length of the CDR3 is 14 residues. The germline gives CDR1 SQVTM, CDR2 ANQGSEA. CDR3 nucleotides: TGCAGCGTTGTGGGTCAGTTCGCCAAAAACATTCAGTACTTC. It encodes CSVVGQFAKNIQYF.

This clonotype was counted many times. The J gene is TRBJ2-7, the V gene TRBV13; 7 bases line up with TRBD1. J lost 3 bases, V lost 3 bases, and 5 bases had no gene match. CDR1 and CDR2 (germline): PRHDT, FYEKMQ (reference sequence). The CDR3 consists of 14 residues. CDR3: CASSFRDSLYEQYF. CDR3 nucleotide sequence: TGTGCCAGCAGCTTCAGGGACAGCCTCTACGAGCAGTACTTC.

This clonotype was recorded at least ten times. The genes are TRBV29-1 and TRBJ1-2; D ambiguous. This CDR3 region has 11 residues. Germline CDR1 reads SQVTM; CDR2 reads ANQGSEA. V was cut by 6 bases and J by 1 base, with 6 bases left in between. CDR3 residues: CSVTVNYGYTF. In DNA, the CDR3 is TGCAGCGTGACGGTTAACTATGGCTACACCTTC.

By share of the sample, this clonotype is medium-sized. The chain joins TRBV10-3 to TRBJ2-1; D is possibly TRBD1 or TRBD2 (5 bases each). The germline CDR1 and CDR2 sequences are ENHRY and SYGVKD. Trimming shortened V by 7 bases and J by 0 bases, and 16 bases separated the two germline ends. CDR3 length: 16 amino acids. CDR3: CAINALGDHSYNEQFF. CDR3 DNA sequence: TGTGCCATCAACGCCCTCGGGGACCACTCCTACAATGAGCAGTTCTTC.

This clonotype came up many times. This rearrangement joins TRBV2 to TRBJ1-4; 7 bases are a match to TRBD1. CDR3 length: 13 residues. Unmatched junction bases numbered 8, after V lost 8 bases and J lost 8 bases. CDR1 and CDR2 (germline): SNHLY, FYNNEI. CDR3 DNA sequence: TGTGCCAGCCACAGGGGTTCGGGAGAAAAACTGTTTTTT. It specifies CASHRGSGEKLFF.

This clonotype came up many times. The gene calls are TRBV3-1 and TRBJ1-1; D is unresolved. Germline CDR1 is LGHDT and CDR2 is YNNKEL (reference sequence). Trimming took off 5 bases at V and 7 bases at J, with 8 bases between the two ends. The CDR3 extends over 11 amino acids. The CDR3: CASSRGFEAFF. In DNA form, the CDR3 reads TGTGCCAGCAGCAGAGGATTTGAAGCTTTCTTT.

This clonotype has a count of ten or more. V is TRBV20-1 and J is TRBJ1-3; D is undetermined. V lost 4 bases, J lost 2 bases, and 9 bases lay in between. The CDR3 runs to 13 residues. Looked up from germline, CDR1 is DFQATT and CDR2 is SNEGSKA (reference sequence). This chain's CDR3 is CSAKGSPGNTIYF. The DNA of the CDR3 is TGCAGTGCTAAGGGATCACCTGGAAACACCATATATTTT.

This clonotype was observed at least ten times. The rearrangement joins TRBV6-2 or TRBV6-3 to TRBJ2-1, with D perhaps being TRBD1 or TRBD2 (5 bases each). Germline V CDR1 and CDR2: MNHEY, SVGEGT. There are 14 residues in the CDR3. Trimming left V 3 bases short and J 8 bases short, with 14 bases between. CDR3 sequence: CASSYRTPRDEQFF. In DNA, the CDR3 is TGTGCCAGCAGTTATAGGACTCCCAGGGATGAGCAGTTCTTC.

This clonotype was found many times. This sequence joins TRBV7-8 and TRBJ2-3; no reliable D call. Germline V gene lookup returns CDR1 SGHVS and CDR2 FQNEAQ. CDR3 length equals 14 residues. V was trimmed by 1 base and J by 0 bases, leaving 5 bases between them. This CDR3 is CASSLERSTDTQYF. CDR3 bases: TGTGCCAGCAGCTTAGAACGGAGCACAGATACGCAGTATTTT.

This clonotype was picked up many times. The gene calls are TRBV20-1 and TRBJ2-1; TRBD2 might be the D (6 bases). The CDR3 is made up of 15 amino acids. The V end was cut by 1 base, the J end by 6 bases, with 16 bases between. Germline CDR1 reads DFQATT; CDR2 reads SNEGSKA (reference sequence). CDR3 residues: CSARVPGLTRNEQFF. CDR3 sequence (DNA): TGCAGTGCTAGAGTCCCGGGACTTACTCGCAATGAGCAGTTCTTC.

By frequency in the sample, this clonotype is medium-sized. This sequence joins TRBV10-3 and TRBJ2-3; 9 positions agree with TRBD2. The V and J ends lost 3 bases and 2 bases, in that order; junction bases with no gene match: 6. This CDR3 is built from 16 residues. Looked up from germline, CDR1 is ENHRY and CDR2 is SYGVKD. The CDR3 loop is CAISDRGGAITDTQYF. Written as DNA, the CDR3 is TGTGCCATCAGTGATCGCGGGGGGGCCATCACAGATACGCAGTATTTT.

Many counts were recorded for this clonotype. The V call is TRBV20-1, the J call TRBJ2-1, with a possible D match to TRBD2 (6 bases). CDR3 size: 14 residues. Germline V gene sequence: CDR1 DFQATT, CDR2 SNEGSKA (reference sequence). Trimming left V 3 bases short and J 10 bases short, with 19 bases between. The CDR3 sequence is CSARVRLRAGEQFF. DNA for the CDR3: TGCAGTGCTAGGGTCCGGCTGAGGGCGGGGGAGCAGTTCTTC.

This clonotype has at least ten counts. The genes are TRBV6-5 and TRBJ2-3; D gene uncertain. The V gene's germline CDR1 is MNHEY and CDR2 SVGAGI. The CDR3 covers 14 residues. The V and J ends lost 7 bases and 4 bases respectively, with 15 bases between them. The CDR3 region has the DNA TGTGCCAGCAAGGCACTGTCTGGGGCAGATACGCAGTATTTT. This encodes CASKALSGADTQYF.

The rearrangement joins TRBV11-2 to TRBJ2-1; D is perhaps TRBD2 (7 bases). The CDR3 covers 14 residues. Trimming left V 5 bases short and J 9 bases short, with 17 bases between. The V gene's germline CDR1 is SGHAT and CDR2 FQNNGV. CDR3 bases: TGTGCCAGCAGCCCCCTGGGGGGGGCCGTTGAGCAGTTCTTC. Protein: CASSPLGGAVEQFF.

This chain joins TRBV29-1 and TRBJ2-2, with unresolved D. Trimming pared 5 bases from V and 3 bases from J, leaving 7 bases between. CDR3 length: 12 residues. Germline V gene data show CDR1 as SQVTM and CDR2 as ANQGSEA. CDR3 residues: CSVRGDTGELFF. The CDR3, as DNA: TGCAGCGTTCGTGGGGACACCGGGGAGCTGTTTTTT.

In its sample, this clonotype was seen many times. CDR3 DNA: TGTGCCACGAAAAACGGACAGTCCAATGAGCAGTTCTTC. This translates into CATKNGQSNEQFF. The chain combines TRBV7-2 with TRBJ2-1; D might be TRBD1 (6 bases). The V gene's germline CDR1 is SGHTA and CDR2 FQGNSA. Trimming stripped 10 bases from V and 6 bases from J, with 16 bases between. The CDR3 extends over 13 amino acids.

Ten or more counts support this clonotype. V and J are TRBV28 and TRBJ2-2; D remains unclear. The CDR3 runs 14 residues. Deletions cut 6 bases from V and 3 bases from J, with 11 bases between. Looked up from germline, CDR1 is MDHEN and CDR2 is SYDVKM. The CDR3 sequence is CASSLGFHTGELFF. For the CDR3, the DNA is TGTGCCAGCAGCCTTGGGTTTCACACCGGGGAGCTGTTTTTT.